This T cell receptor (beta chain) was sequenced during a study of cytomegalovirus exposure and HLA in healthy donors. Findings and limits, study-wide: Among TCR beta chains, those listed as cytomegalovirus-associated numbered more than 150.

Turning to this clone: Its specificity is not known.

Primers: 60 Vbeta forward and 13 Jbeta reverse. Only in-frame clones appear in the TCRdb table, and some are missing; sequencing was by immunoSEQ multiplex PCR. The sample has about 160,000 clones; roughly 78% are singletons. From germline, CDR1 is SGDLS and CDR2 YYNGEE. The CDR3 has 14 residues. Trimming cost V 4 bases and J 7 bases, with 17 bases left between them. The chain links TRBV9 to TRBJ1-2; D gene unclear. The TCR was taken from a man aged 35 to 55 in good health and CMV-seropositive. The specimen was PBMCs. The CDR3 sequence: CASSPAAGTGGYTF. The CDR3 DNA sequence: TGTGCCAGCAGCCCCGCAGCGGGCACTGGTGGCTACACCTTC.